This T cell receptor beta chain was found in a study of T cells after yellow fever vaccination. Points from the study as a whole: It was a weaker secondary response, yet one that peaked faster, at day 5 versus 15.

The V gene end was trimmed by 5 bases and the J gene end by 9 bases; junction bases not matched to a gene: 13. This CDR3 has 16 residues. Germline loops: CDR1 SSHAT, CDR2 FNYEAQ (reference sequence). TCRdb re-analysed the 5' RACE reads in MiXCR, keeping a single row per CDR3 protein. The data show approximately 240,000 distinct CDR3 sequences, roughly 3.7% seen once. This clonotype came up many times. What it binds is unknown. The source was PBMCs, collected 15 days after the yellow fever booster vaccination. The clonotype comes from a man aged 18 to 29 who received the YFV17D yellow fever vaccine. The gene calls are TRBV7-7 and TRBJ2-1, with TRBD2 matching over 10 bases. In DNA, the CDR3 is TGTGCCAGCAGCATCAATCTAGCGGGGGCAGGTAGTGAGCAGTTCTTC. It codes for CASSINLAGAGSEQFF.